This T cell receptor beta chain was observed in a study of neurological immune-mediated disorders. Study-level points and caveats: HTLV-1-associated myelopathy ranked highest for TCR clonal expansion and multiple sclerosis lowest, beneath healthy controls.

Sorted libraries drew on approximately 1 million CD4+ or CD8+ T cells. The table lists this clonotype with many counts. Its antigen remains unidentified. The authors obtained over 200 million TCR-beta sequences from 15-18 subjects per sequencing run. TCRdb used MiXCR to reprocess the 5' RACE reads, holding one entry per CDR3 protein. The sample has about 40,000 distinct CDR3 sequences; about 15% are singletons. The sequence came from an older woman with HTLV-1-associated myelopathy (HAM/TSP). Sequenced sample: CD4+ T cells from blood.

For the CDR3, the DNA is TGCAGTGCTAGGTTCGGACAGGGGATGTTTATTCGGACAACTGAGCAGTTCTTC. It encodes CSARFGQGMFIRTTEQFF. This chain connects TRBV20-1 to TRBJ2-1, with TRBD1 matching over 9 bases. Germline V lookup: CDR1 DFQATT, CDR2 SNEGSKA (reference sequence). After removal of 3 bases from V and 9 bases from J, the junction contained 21 bases not matched to a gene. The CDR3 spans 18 residues.